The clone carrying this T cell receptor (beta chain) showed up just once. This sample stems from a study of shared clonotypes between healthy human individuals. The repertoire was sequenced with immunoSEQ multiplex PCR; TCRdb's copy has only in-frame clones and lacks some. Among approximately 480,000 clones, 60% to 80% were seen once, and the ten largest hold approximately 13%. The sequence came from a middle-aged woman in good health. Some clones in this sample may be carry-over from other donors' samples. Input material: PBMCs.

DNA of the CDR3: TGTGCCAGCCAGGGACTAGCGGGGCATGAGCAGTTCTTC. This sequence encodes CASQGLAGHEQFF. This chain joins TRBV25-1 and TRBJ2-1; 13 nucleotides align to TRBD2. This CDR3 region has 13 residues. V was clipped by 8 bases and J by 8 bases; unmatched bases: 3. Germline V gene sequence: CDR1 MGHDK, CDR2 SYGVNS. Based on the CDR3 plus reference TRBV25-1 and TRBJ2-1, the full variable domain is EADIYQTPRYLVIGTGKKITLECSQTMGHDKMYWYQQDPGMELHLIHYSYGVNSTEKGDLSSESTVSRIRTEHFPLTLESARPSHTSQYLCASQGLAGHEQFFGPGTRLTVL.